Described below is a single T cell receptor (beta chain) sequence and its context. Its antigen remains unidentified. The junction and the germline gene differ at one end; a read error may be behind it. The data were taken from a study of immune heterogeneity within non-small cell lung tumors. Broader study findings: Recurring identical dominant CDR3 beta clonotypes were observed across tumor sites within a patient, together with site-unique high-frequency clones.

Per sample, 450 to 600 ng of bulk tumor genomic DNA was the template used. In surgery, several biopsies were collected from each primary tumor at widely spaced sites. Enrolled individuals presented with untreated, newly diagnosed non-small cell lung cancer and received curative surgery. Patients with newly diagnosed non-small cell lung cancer who underwent surgery with curative intent served as donors. The CDR3 length is 14 residues. Germline V gives CDR1 MNHEY, CDR2 SMNVEV (reference sequence). A multiplex PCR containing 32 V primers and 13 J primers was used to amplify TCR beta CDR3. MiXCR was run by TCRdb on the multiplex PCR reads, yielding one entry per CDR3 protein. The sample holds approximately 4,300 distinct CDR3 sequences, about 24% seen once.

Sequencing used lung tumor tissue. This receptor was obtained from a man between 50 and 59 years old with non-small cell lung cancer. The rearrangement joins TRBV27 to TRBJ2-7; possibly TRBD1 or TRBD2 for D (5 bases each). CDR3 coding DNA: TGTGCCAGCAGTTTATCTTACCGGGGCTCGGAGCAGTGCTTC. Its protein is CASSLSYRGSEQCF.